The 24 T cell receptor beta chains reported below all come from one sample, sequenced in a study of vaccination and CD4 T cells after COVID-19 (dated by TCRdb to 2022 to 2024). Library preparation used PCR. For sequencing, an Illumina iSeq 100 was employed. TCR sequencing of DNA from cultured CD4+ T cells used the Oncomine TCR Beta short-read assay at the Johns Hopkins FTIC core. TCRdb took the public reads, trimmed them with fastp at Q25, ran MiXCR for clone calling and kept in-frame beta chains. Records with the same CDR3 protein are collapsed into one entry carrying the most frequent genes and DNA. Counted in this sample were around 15,000 distinct CDR3 sequences; roughly 28% of them appeared once. The top ten constitute around 23% of the sample. No antigen has been assigned to these receptors. The sample's treatment or condition label, in plain terms: roughly nine-day PBMC culture with coronavirus spike peptide pools or control peptides (ViraFEST assay).

Specimen: cultured CD4+ T cells from blood. The receptors shown here come from a human donor with COVID-19.

The chain uses TRBV6-1 and TRBJ2-5; D not certain. The V end lost 5 bases, the J end lost 4 bases, and 14 bases lay between the germline ends. Germline V gene sequence: CDR1 MNHNS, CDR2 SASEGT. This CDR3 is built from 14 residues. The DNA of the CDR3 is TGTGCCAGCAGTCCCTCCGGCCACCTAGAGACCCAGTACTTC. Translated: CASSPSGHLETQYF.

The rearrangement joins TRBV29-1 to TRBJ2-3; the D gene could be TRBD1 or TRBD2 (5 bases each). V lost 3 bases and J lost 4, with 14 bases in between. The CDR3 runs to 14 residues. Germline lookup yields CDR1 SQVTM and CDR2 ANQGSEA. The CDR3 here is CSVDRESGADTQYF. The CDR3 DNA is TGCAGCGTTGACAGGGAATCCGGGGCAGATACGCAGTATTTT.

This clonotype was seen a handful of times. CDR3 sequence: CSARVPGSSDEQYF. CDR3 nucleotides: TGCAGTGCTAGAGTTCCAGGGTCGAGCGACGAGCAGTACTTC. The gene calls are TRBV20-1 and TRBJ2-7; a possible D gene is TRBD1 (5 bases). Trimming took off 1 base at V and 5 bases at J, with 15 bases between the two ends. The germline CDR1 and CDR2 sequences are DFQATT and SNEGSKA (reference sequence). CDR3 length equals 14 residues.

The chain carries TRBV12-3 or TRBV12-4 and TRBJ1-1, with D uncertain. Trimming removed 5 bases at V and 0 bases at J, with 10 bases between. The CDR3 length is 14 residues. CDR3 DNA: TGTGCCAGCAGTGCCCGAAGGATGAACACTGAAGCTTTCTTT. This translates into CASSARRMNTEAFF.

By share of the sample, this clonotype is medium-sized (0.01 to 0.1%). This sequence joins TRBV6-1 and TRBJ1-1; D is possibly TRBD1 (6 bases). V was pared by 6 bases and J by 1 base, with 12 bases between. CDR1 MNHNS and CDR2 SASEGT come from the germline V gene. The CDR3 is 14 residues long. CDR3: CASSQRTANTEAFF. The CDR3, as DNA: TGTGCCAGCAGCCAAAGGACAGCGAACACTGAAGCTTTCTTT.

This clonotype was seen only a few times. The chain couples TRBV4-2 to TRBJ2-3; D is uncertain. The CDR3 has 14 residues. V was cut by 2 bases and J by 3 bases, with 9 bases left in between. CDR1 and CDR2 (germline): LGHNA, YNFKEQ. The CDR3 DNA sequence: TGTGCCAGCAGCCAACGTGGGGAAACAGATACGCAGTATTTT. Protein: CASSQRGETDTQYF.

This clonotype was counted between two and nine times. This chain links TRBV7-9 with TRBJ2-5, with D unclear. This CDR3 region has 14 residues. Trimming removed 3 bases from V and 3 bases from J, with 11 bases in between. The germline gives CDR1 SEHNR, CDR2 FQNEAQ (reference sequence). CDR3 amino acids: CASSFGRTKETQYF. The CDR3 DNA reads as TGTGCCAGCAGCTTCGGTAGAACTAAAGAGACCCAGTACTTC.

This chain joins TRBV11-2 and TRBJ1-1; tentatively, D is TRBD1 (5 bases). Germline V gene lookup returns CDR1 SGHAT and CDR2 FQNNGV. V was pared by 5 bases and J by 8 bases, with 21 bases between. The CDR3 runs 15 residues. The CDR3 protein is CASSPGVGHESEAFF. In DNA form, the CDR3 reads TGTGCCAGCAGCCCAGGTGTGGGGCATGAGAGCGAAGCTTTCTTT. The variable domain in full, with the rest retrieved from reference TRBV11-2 and TRBJ1-1, is EAGVAQSPRYKIIEKRQSVAFWCNPISGHATLYWYQQILGQGPKLLIQFQNNGVVDDSQLPKDRFSAERLKGVDSTLKIQPAKLEDSAVYLCASSPGVGHESEAFFGQGTRLTVV.

The chain recombines TRBV20-1 with TRBJ2-3, with D perhaps given as TRBD1 or TRBD2 (5 bases each). The ends were cut back, 6 bases at V and 0 bases at J, with 13 bases in the middle. The CDR3 is made up of 14 amino acids. From germline, CDR1 is DFQATT and CDR2 SNEGSKA (reference sequence). The CDR3 coding sequence is TGCAGTGCGCCTCGGGACGGAAGCACAGATACGCAGTATTTT. This translates into CSAPRDGSTDTQYF.

The chain links TRBV27 to TRBJ1-2; 11 nucleotides line up with TRBD1. CDR3 length equals 15 residues. Germline lookup yields CDR1 MNHEY and CDR2 SMNVEV (reference sequence). J was trimmed by 5 bases and V by 2 bases; bases with no gene match: 4. Here the CDR3 reads CASSLGTGGEYGYTF. Written as DNA, the CDR3 is TGTGCCAGCAGTTTAGGGACAGGGGGTGAATATGGCTACACCTTC.

The chain carries TRBV5-1 and TRBJ2-3; 8 bases match TRBD1. Germline V gene data show CDR1 as SGHRS and CDR2 as YFSETQ. V trimming: 2 bases; J trimming: 0 bases; junction bases outside the gene matches: 2. This CDR3 is built from 15 residues. CDR3 sequence: CASSFQGASTDTQYF. The CDR3 region has the DNA TGCGCCAGCAGCTTCCAGGGGGCTAGCACAGATACGCAGTATTTT.

This rearrangement joins TRBV12-3 or TRBV12-4 to TRBJ1-2, with 9 bases matching TRBD1. V lost 0 bases, J lost 8 bases, and 7 bases stayed unmatched. The CDR3 length is 15 residues. CDR3 nucleotides: TGTGCCAGCAGTTTAGCCCAACAGGGGGCGGGGGGCTACACCTTC. Translation: CASSLAQQGAGGYTF.

This clonotype has more than one count but fewer than ten. The chain combines TRBV23-1 with TRBJ1-2; weak D call: TRBD1 (5 bases). TRBV23-1 is an ORF, and what it does is uncertain. The CDR3 totals 11 residues. The V gene lost 6 bases and the J gene lost 7 bases, with 9 bases spanning the gap. The CDR3: CASRGQSGYTF. The CDR3 DNA sequence: TGCGCCAGCAGGGGGCAGAGTGGCTACACCTTC.

This clonotype is a singleton in its sample. This sequence joins TRBV4-1 and TRBJ1-5; TRBD1 might be the D (6 bases). The germline V gene has CDR1 MGHRA and CDR2 YSYEKL. V gave up 1 base and J gave up 2 bases, with 12 bases separating them. This CDR3 is 16 amino acids long. Here the CDR3 DNA reads TGCGCCAGCAGCCAAGGGGCCGGGGGCGGCAATCAGCCCCAGCATTTT. Translation: CASSQGAGGGNQPQHF.

This chain links TRBV20-1 with TRBJ2-5; no definite D call. The V and J ends lost 6 bases and 2 bases respectively, with 22 bases between them. The germline V gene has CDR1 DFQATT and CDR2 SNEGSKA (reference sequence). The CDR3 contains 16 residues. For the CDR3, the DNA is TGCAGTGCCTCACCCCTGCAGGTCGGTCGACAAGAGACCCAGTACTTC. This sequence encodes CSASPLQVGRQETQYF.

This clonotype appeared a few times. The CDR3 sequence: CASSQQAIVSPLHF. The CDR3 nucleotides read TGCGCCAGCAGTCAACAAGCAATTGTTTCACCCCTCCACTTT. The rearrangement links TRBV10-2 to TRBJ1-6; D unclear. CDR3 length: 14 amino acids. CDR1 WSHSY and CDR2 SAAADI come from the germline V gene. V was cut by 5 bases and J by 9 bases, with 14 bases left in between.

This clonotype has more than one count but fewer than ten. V gene TRBV4-1 combines with J gene TRBJ2-5; D uncertain. The CDR3 has 15 residues. V gave up 4 bases and J gave up 2 bases, with 14 bases separating them. CDR1 MGHRA and CDR2 YSYEKL come from the germline V gene. The CDR3 DNA follows: TGCGCCAGCAGCCTCACAGCCAACGGGCAAGAGACCCAGTACTTC. It is translated as CASSLTANGQETQYF.

The J gene is TRBJ1-1, the V gene TRBV5-1; no reliable D call. Trimming took 1 base from V and 4 from J, leaving 11 bases between them. Germline lookup yields CDR1 SGHRS and CDR2 YFSETQ. CDR3 length: 14 residues. The CDR3 is CASSLRDAGTEAFF. Here the CDR3 DNA reads TGCGCCAGCAGCTTGAGGGATGCGGGCACTGAAGCTTTCTTT.

The chain has TRBV20-1 and TRBJ2-7, with D tentatively TRBD1 (5 bases). V lost 3 bases and J 6 bases, leaving 9 bases between the germline ends. Per germline, CDR1 DFQATT and CDR2 SNEGSKA (reference sequence). The CDR3 contains 11 residues. The CDR3 DNA reads as TGCAGTGCTAGTACCAGGGTCGAGCAGTACTTC. Its protein is CSASTRVEQYF.

The gene calls are TRBV5-1 and TRBJ2-2; the match to TRBD1 covers 10 bases. The CDR3 extends over 14 amino acids. The junction had 2 bases not matched to a gene; V was cut back by 4 bases and J by 5 bases. The germline gives CDR1 SGHRS, CDR2 YFSETQ. For the CDR3, the DNA is TGCGCCAGCAGCGGGGGACAGGGGACCGGGGAGCTGTTTTTT. Residues: CASSGGQGTGELFF.

This chain links TRBV19 with TRBJ2-5, with D perhaps assigned TRBD1 or TRBD2 (5 bases each). Trimming left V 1 base short and J 5 bases short, with 14 bases between. Per the germline V gene, CDR1 is LNHDA and CDR2 is SQIVND (reference sequence). The CDR3 runs 15 residues. The chain's CDR3 is CASSIVDTGSETQYF. CDR3 nucleotides: TGTGCCAGTAGTATAGTGGACACGGGGTCGGAGACCCAGTACTTC.

The gene calls are TRBV12-3 or TRBV12-4 and TRBJ2-2, with D possibly matching TRBD2 (6 bases). The V gene lost 1 base and the J gene lost 0 bases, with 9 bases spanning the gap. The CDR3 has 16 amino acids. CDR3 amino acids: CASSLGRGTNTGELFF. CDR3 DNA: TGTGCCAGCAGTTTAGGCCGGGGGACGAACACCGGGGAGCTGTTTTTT.

This clonotype was counted between two and nine times. This chain connects TRBV20-1 to TRBJ2-4; D is ambiguous. Germline V lookup: CDR1 DFQATT, CDR2 SNEGSKA (reference sequence). The CDR3 spans 19 residues. V was cut by 0 bases and J by 0 bases, with 21 bases left in between. The CDR3 DNA reads as TGCAGTGCTAGAGATCGTGAGACTTTCGGCACTCTAGCCAAAAACATTCAGTACTTC. It yields the protein CSARDRETFGTLAKNIQYF.

V and J are TRBV5-1 and TRBJ1-6, with a possible D match to TRBD1 (5 bases). Between the trimmed V and J ends, which lost 1 base and 7 bases, there was a span of 12 bases. Germline V gene data show CDR1 as SGHRS and CDR2 as YFSETQ. The CDR3 consists of 15 residues. DNA of the CDR3: TGCGCCAGCAGCTTGTCATTTCAGGGAAATTCACCCCTCCACTTT. It yields the protein CASSLSFQGNSPLHF.